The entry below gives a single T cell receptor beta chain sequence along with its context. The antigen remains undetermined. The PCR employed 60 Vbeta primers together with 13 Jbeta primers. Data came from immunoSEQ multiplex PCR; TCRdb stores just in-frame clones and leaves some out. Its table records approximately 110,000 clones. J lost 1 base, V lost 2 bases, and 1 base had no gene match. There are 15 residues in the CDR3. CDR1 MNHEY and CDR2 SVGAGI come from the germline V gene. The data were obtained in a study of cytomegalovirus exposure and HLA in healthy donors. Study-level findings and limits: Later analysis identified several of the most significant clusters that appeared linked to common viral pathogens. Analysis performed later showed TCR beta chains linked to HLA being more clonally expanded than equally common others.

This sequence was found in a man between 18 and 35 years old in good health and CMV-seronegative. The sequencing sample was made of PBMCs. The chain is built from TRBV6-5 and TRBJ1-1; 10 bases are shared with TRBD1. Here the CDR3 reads CASSYRDRGNTEAFF. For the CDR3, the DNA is TGTGCCAGCAGTTACCGGGACAGGGGGAACACTGAAGCTTTCTTT.